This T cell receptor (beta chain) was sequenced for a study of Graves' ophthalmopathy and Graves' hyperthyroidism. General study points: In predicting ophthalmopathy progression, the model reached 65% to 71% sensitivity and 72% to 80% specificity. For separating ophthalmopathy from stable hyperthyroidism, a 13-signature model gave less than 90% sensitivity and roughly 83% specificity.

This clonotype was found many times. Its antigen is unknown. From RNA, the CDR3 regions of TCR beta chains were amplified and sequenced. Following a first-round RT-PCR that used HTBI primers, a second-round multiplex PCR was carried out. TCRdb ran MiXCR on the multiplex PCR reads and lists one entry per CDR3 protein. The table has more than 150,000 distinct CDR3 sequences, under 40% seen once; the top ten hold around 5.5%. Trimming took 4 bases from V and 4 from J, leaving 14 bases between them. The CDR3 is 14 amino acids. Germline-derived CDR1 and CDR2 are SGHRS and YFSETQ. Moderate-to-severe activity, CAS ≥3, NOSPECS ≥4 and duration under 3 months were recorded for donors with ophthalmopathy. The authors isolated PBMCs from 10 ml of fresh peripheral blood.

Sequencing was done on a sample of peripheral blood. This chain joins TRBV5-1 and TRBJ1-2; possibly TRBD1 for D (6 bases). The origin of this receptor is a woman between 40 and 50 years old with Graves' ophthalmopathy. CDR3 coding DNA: TGCGCCAGCAGCACGAAGGGGGAGGGCTATGGCTACACCTTC. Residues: CASSTKGEGYGYTF.